Listed below are T cell receptor beta chains from one sample, sequenced in a study of blood T cell repertoires in COVID-19. Generated by immunoSEQ multiplex PCR, the TCRdb table keeps only in-frame clones and is missing some. Here the sample spans under 95,000 clones, roughly four fifths being singletons. Sequencing input: peripheral blood. The receptors here all came from a man in his fifties with acute or convalescent COVID-19. The conserved cysteine and the conserved F or W are not part of the CDR3 here. The order of the fields is CDR3 length, J gene, V gene, CDR3 protein.

12,TRBJ1-5,TRBV6-5,ASSFGTGRQPQH
11,TRBJ1-5,TRBV19,AISRQGIQPQH
12,TRBJ1-5,TRBV27,ASRVQGAFQPQH
10,TRBJ1-1,TRBV30,AWSVTGTEAF
14,TRBJ2-3,TRBV6-2/TRBV6-3,ASSPIGTSPTDTQY
14,TRBJ2-4,TRBV2,ASKVAGALAKNIQY
14,TRBJ2-2,TRBV4-3,ASSQVGRENTGELF
11,TRBJ1-2,TRBV30,AWSPNYVYGYT
12,TRBJ2-5,TRBV27,ASSDEGAGETQY
13,TRBJ2-7,TRBV4-3,ASSRGTGGFYEQY
17,TRBJ2-7,TRBV7-6,ASSLNRGAGEGHRYEQY
13,TRBJ2-5,TRBV19,ASSGAGGTQETQY
8,TRBJ2-1,TRBV20-1,SASTIEQF
14,TRBJ1-5,TRBV27,ASSPSDRLLNQPQH
14,TRBJ2-2,TRBV28,ASSLGGTGKTGELF
12,TRBJ1-1,TRBV19,ASSAPRENTEAF
21,TRBJ2-7,TRBV6-1,ASSEYVRRPGTSGRIQSYEQY
11,TRBJ2-7,TRBV4-3,ASSSRGVDEQY
13,TRBJ2-2,TRBV7-3,ASSLTSGSTGELF
11,TRBJ1-4,TRBV24-1,ATGTGGNEKLF
12,TRBJ2-7,TRBV3-1/TRBV3-2,ASSQDGRGHEQY
14,TRBJ1-4,TRBV5-1,ASSLAQGPTNEKLF
12,TRBJ1-1,TRBV2,ASSSGHRNTEAF
14,TRBJ2-3,TRBV6-4,ASSGGGGAGKDTQY
13,TRBJ1-6,TRBV28,ASSLPSQYNSPLH
13,TRBJ2-2,TRBV6-2/TRBV6-3,ASSQKDRNAGELF
11,TRBJ2-7,TRBV5-5,ASGGQGNYEQY
14,TRBJ2-1,TRBV18,ASSSLGGESYNEQF
8,TRBJ2-3,TRBV20-1,SVGADTQY
12,TRBJ1-1,TRBV10-3,AISEGTANTEAF
13,TRBJ2-1,TRBV19,ASSPGTGIYNEQF
13,TRBJ2-3,TRBV11-3,ASSLRQGSTDTQY
13,TRBJ1-6,TRBV9,ASSSRDFKNSPLH
11,TRBJ1-2,TRBV5-5,ASSLNAGGIFT
13,TRBJ2-7,TRBV5-1,ASSPRTGAFYEQY
12,TRBJ1-2,TRBV20-1,SASAAFSNYGYT
11,TRBJ2-7,TRBV9,ASSSSTVGEQY
13,TRBJ1-5,TRBV28,ATRPSGTRNQPQH
15,TRBJ2-6,TRBV6-2/TRBV6-3,ASSDALDFSGANVLT
15,TRBJ1-1,TRBV5-1,ASSPNRDRGRDTEAF
12,TRBJ2-7,TRBV5-1,ASSLRTDPYEQY
10,TRBJ1-1,TRBV29-1,SAVHGGTEAF
13,TRBJ1-1,TRBV19,ASSITRTGRTEAF
11,TRBJ2-7,TRBV6-2/TRBV6-3,ASSAQATYEQY
15,TRBJ1-1,TRBV12-5,ASGSPSPGTGGSGAF
12,TRBJ1-5,TRBV2,ASTLQGKGQPQH
13,TRBJ2-5,TRBV7-6,ASSINPGYQETQY
12,TRBJ1-1,TRBV28,ASSGSQGLPQAF
13,TRBJ2-1,TRBV5-4,ASSPGGVGGNEQF
11,TRBJ2-3,TRBV29-1,SLRGAGGDTQY
13,TRBJ1-4,TRBV11-2,ASSLRFRGGEKLF
13,TRBJ1-6,TRBV7-6,ASSLGYEWNSPLH
11,TRBJ1-1,TRBV10-1,ASSGGVDTEAF
15,TRBJ2-7,TRBV28,ASSTYSPSTGDYEQY
16,TRBJ2-6,TRBV7-2,ASSLTSWDFSGANVLT
15,TRBJ2-2,TRBV5-6,ASRFAGTSGNTGELF
12,TRBJ2-2,TRBV7-2,ASSQTTNVGELF